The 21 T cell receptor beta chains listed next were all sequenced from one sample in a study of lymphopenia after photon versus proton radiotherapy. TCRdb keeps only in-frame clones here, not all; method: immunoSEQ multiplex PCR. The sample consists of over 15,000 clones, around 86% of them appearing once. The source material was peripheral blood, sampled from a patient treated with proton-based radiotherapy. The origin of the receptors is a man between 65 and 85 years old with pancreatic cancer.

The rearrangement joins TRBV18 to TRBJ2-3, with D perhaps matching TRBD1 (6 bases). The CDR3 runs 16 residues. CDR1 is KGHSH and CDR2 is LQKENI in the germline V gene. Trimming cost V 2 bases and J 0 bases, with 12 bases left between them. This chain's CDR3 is CASSPRGTGSTDTQYF. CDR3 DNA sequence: TGTGCCAGCTCACCAAGGGGAACAGGGAGCACAGATACGCAGTATTTT.

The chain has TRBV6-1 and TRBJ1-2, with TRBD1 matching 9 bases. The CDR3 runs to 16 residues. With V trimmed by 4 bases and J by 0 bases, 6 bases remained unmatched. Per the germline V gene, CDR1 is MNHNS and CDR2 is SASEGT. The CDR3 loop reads CASSAQGAKANYGYTF. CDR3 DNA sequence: TGTGCCAGCAGTGCACAGGGGGCAAAAGCTAACTATGGCTACACCTTC.

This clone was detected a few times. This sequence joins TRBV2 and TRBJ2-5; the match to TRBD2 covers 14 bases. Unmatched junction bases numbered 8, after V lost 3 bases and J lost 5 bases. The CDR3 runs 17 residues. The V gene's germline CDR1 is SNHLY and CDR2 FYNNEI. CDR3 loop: CASSDGSGLAGEETQYF. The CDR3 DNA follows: TGTGCCAGCAGTGACGGATCGGGACTAGCGGGAGAGGAGACCCAGTACTTC.

CDR3 nucleotide sequence: TGTGCCAGCAGCTTAGTTTTGGGGGCGAGGGGCGCAGATACGCAGTATTTT. It translates to CASSLVLGARGADTQYF. The chain carries TRBV11-3 and TRBJ2-3; a possible D gene is TRBD1 (6 bases). The germline V gene has CDR1 SGHNT and CDR2 YENEEA. The CDR3 sequence is 17 residues long. V lost 1 base and J 4 bases, leaving 18 bases between the germline ends.

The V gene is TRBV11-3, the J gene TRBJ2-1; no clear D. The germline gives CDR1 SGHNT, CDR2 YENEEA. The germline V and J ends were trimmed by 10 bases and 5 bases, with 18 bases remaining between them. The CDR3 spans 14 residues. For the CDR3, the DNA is TGTGCCATCAATCACGGACCATCAAACAATGAGCAGTTCTTC. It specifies CAINHGPSNNEQFF.

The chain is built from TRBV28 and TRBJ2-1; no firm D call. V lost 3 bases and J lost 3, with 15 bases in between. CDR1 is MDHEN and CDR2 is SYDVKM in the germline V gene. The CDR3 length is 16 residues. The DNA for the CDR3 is TGTGCCAGCAGTTTGTACGGGCGAAACAACTACAATGAGCAGTTCTTC. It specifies CASSLYGRNNYNEQFF.

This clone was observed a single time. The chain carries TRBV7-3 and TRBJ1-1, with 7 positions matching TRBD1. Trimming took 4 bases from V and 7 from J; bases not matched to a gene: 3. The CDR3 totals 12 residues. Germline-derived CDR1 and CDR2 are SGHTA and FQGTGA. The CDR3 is CASSSDRSEAFF. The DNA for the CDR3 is TGTGCCAGCAGCTCGGACAGGAGTGAAGCTTTCTTT.

In DNA form, the CDR3 reads TGTGCCAGCAGTGAGTCAGGAGATATGAACACTGAAGCTTTCTTT. Translated, it gives CASSESGDMNTEAFF. This chain connects TRBV25-1 to TRBJ1-1, with no clear D. Germline CDR1 reads MGHDK; CDR2 reads SYGVNS. The V end was cut by 3 bases, the J end by 0 bases, with 11 bases between. There are 15 residues in the CDR3.

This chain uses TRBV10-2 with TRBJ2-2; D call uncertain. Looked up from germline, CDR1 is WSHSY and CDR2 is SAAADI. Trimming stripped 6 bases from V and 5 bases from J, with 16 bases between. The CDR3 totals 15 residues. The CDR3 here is CASSEVPQGTGELFF. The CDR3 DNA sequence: TGCGCCAGCAGCGAGGTTCCACAAGGGACCGGGGAGCTGTTTTTT.

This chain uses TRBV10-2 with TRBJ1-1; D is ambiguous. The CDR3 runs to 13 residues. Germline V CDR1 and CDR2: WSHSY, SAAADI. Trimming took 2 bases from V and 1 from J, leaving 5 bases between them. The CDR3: CASSETPNTEAFF. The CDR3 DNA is TGCGCCAGCAGTGAGACCCCGAACACTGAAGCTTTCTTT.

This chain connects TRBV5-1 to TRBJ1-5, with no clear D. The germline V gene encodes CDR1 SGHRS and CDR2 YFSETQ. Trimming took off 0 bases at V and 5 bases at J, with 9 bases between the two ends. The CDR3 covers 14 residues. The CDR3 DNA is TGCGCCAGCAGCTTGGAGGCAGGTGATCAGCCCCAGCATTTT. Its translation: CASSLEAGDQPQHF.

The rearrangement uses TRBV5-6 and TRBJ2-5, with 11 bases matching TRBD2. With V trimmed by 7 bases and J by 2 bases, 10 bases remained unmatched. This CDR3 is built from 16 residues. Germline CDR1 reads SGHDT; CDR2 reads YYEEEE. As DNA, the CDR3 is TGTGCCAGCGCAAAAAGGACTAGCGGGTTACAAGAGACCCAGTACTTC. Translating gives CASAKRTSGLQETQYF.

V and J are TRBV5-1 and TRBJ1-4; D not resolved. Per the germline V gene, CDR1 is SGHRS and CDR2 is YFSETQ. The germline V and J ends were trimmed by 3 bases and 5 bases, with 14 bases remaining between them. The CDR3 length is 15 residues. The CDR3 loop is CASSSPDGVNEKLFF. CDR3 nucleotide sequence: TGCGCCAGCAGCTCGCCGGACGGGGTAAATGAAAAACTGTTTTTT.

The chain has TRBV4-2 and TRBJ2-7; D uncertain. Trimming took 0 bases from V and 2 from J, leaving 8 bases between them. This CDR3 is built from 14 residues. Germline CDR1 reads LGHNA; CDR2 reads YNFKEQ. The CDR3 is CASSQDQVPYEQYF. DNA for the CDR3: TGTGCCAGCAGCCAAGATCAGGTCCCCTACGAGCAGTACTTC.

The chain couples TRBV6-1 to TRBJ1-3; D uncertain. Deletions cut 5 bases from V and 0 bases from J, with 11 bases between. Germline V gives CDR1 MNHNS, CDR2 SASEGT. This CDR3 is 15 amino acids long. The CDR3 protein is CASSPLWGSGNTIYF. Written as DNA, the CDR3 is TGTGCCAGCAGTCCCCTTTGGGGCTCTGGAAACACCATATATTTT.

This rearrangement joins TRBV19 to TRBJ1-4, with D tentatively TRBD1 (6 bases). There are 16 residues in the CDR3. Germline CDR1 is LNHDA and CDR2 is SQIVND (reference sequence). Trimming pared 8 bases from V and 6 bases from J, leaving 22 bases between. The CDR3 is CASESPQGPGHEKLFF. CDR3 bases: TGTGCCAGTGAGAGTCCGCAGGGGCCAGGACATGAAAAACTGTTTTTT. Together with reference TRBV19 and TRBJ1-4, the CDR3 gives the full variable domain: DGGITQSPKYLFRKEGQNVTLSCEQNLNHDAMYWYRQDPGQGLRLIYYSQIVNDFQKGDIAEGYSVSREKKESFPLTVTSAQKNPTAFYLCASESPQGPGHEKLFFGSGTQLSVL.

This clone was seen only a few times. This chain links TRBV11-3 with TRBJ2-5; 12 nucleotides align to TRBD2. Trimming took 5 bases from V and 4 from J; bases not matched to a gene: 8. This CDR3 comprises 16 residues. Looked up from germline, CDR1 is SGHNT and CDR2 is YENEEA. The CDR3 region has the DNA TGTGCCAGCAGCCCACCGACTAGCGGGAGCCGAGAGACCCAGTACTTC. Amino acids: CASSPPTSGSRETQYF.

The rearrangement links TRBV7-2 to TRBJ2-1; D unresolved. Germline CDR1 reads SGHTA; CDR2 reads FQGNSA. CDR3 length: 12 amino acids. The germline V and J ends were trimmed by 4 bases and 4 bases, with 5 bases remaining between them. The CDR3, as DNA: TGTGCCAGCAGCTCCCAGTACAATGAGCAGTTCTTC. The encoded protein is CASSSQYNEQFF.

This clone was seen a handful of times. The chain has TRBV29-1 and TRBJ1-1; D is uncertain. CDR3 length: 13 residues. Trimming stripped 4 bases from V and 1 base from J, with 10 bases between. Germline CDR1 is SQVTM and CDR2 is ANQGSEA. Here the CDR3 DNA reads TGCAGCGTTGGGCGGGCCCCGAACACTGAAGCTTTCTTT. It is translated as CSVGRAPNTEAFF.

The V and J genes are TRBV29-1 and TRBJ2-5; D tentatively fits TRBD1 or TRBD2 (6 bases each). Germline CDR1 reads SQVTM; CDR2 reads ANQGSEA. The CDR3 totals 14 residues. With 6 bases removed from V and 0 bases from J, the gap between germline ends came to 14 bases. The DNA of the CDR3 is TGCAGCGTAGACGACCGGGGGCACCAAGAGACCCAGTACTTC. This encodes CSVDDRGHQETQYF.

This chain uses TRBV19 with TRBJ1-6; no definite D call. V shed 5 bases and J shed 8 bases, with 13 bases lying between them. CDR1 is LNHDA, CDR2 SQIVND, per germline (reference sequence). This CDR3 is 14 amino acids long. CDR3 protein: CASSLRERDSPLHF. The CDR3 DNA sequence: TGTGCCAGTAGTCTCCGGGAAAGAGATTCACCCCTCCACTTT.